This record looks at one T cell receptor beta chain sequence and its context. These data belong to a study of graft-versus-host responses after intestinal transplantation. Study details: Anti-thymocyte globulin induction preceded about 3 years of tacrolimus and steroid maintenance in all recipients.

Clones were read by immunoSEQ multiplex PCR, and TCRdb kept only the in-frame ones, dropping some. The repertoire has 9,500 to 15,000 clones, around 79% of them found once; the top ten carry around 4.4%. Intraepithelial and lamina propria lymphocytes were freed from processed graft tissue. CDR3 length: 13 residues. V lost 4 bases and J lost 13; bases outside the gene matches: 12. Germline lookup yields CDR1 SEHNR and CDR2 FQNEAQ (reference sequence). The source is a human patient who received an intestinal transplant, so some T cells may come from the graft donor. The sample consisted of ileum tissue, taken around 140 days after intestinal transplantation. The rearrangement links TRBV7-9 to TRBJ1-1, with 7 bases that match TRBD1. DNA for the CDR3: TGTGCCAGCAGCTATGGGGTACAGGGGAGAGGTTTCTTT. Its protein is CASSYGVQGRGFF.